Listed below are T cell receptor beta chains from one sample, sequenced in a study of T cells after yellow fever vaccination. MiXCR was run by TCRdb on the 5' RACE reads, yielding one entry per CDR3 protein. Of 300,000 to 400,000 distinct CDR3 sequences in the sample, 9.5% to 12% were seen once. This material consisted of CD4+ T cells sorted from PBMCs, taken 45 days after the yellow fever booster vaccination. These receptors originate from a man between 18 and 35 years old who received the YFV17D yellow fever vaccine. Both conserved end residues are part of each CDR3. Each record gives: clone size, J gene, V gene, CDR3 protein. Clone size is stated in some rows and not others, as once, few, many or a class when expanded.

NA TRBJ1-6 TRBV3-1 CASSRVQGGYGSPLHF
many TRBJ1-1 TRBV7-3 CASSLQGSMNTEAFF
few TRBJ2-2 TRBV20-1 CSAMSGANTGELFF
NA TRBJ2-7 TRBV4-3 CASSQDRAGGEQYF
NA TRBJ2-2 TRBV7-2 CASSPGTFTGELFF
NA TRBJ2-5 TRBV11-2 CASSFTWDRGETQYF
NA TRBJ1-1 TRBV7-9 CASSISTGNTEAFF
NA TRBJ1-1 TRBV15 CATSRAGTGIWGTEAFF
many TRBJ2-5 TRBV5-1 CASSFTGDDETQYF
many TRBJ2-3 TRBV20-1 CSANSASGGRTDTQYF
NA TRBJ1-1 TRBV6-4 CASSDSREDRKKFPTEAFF
NA TRBJ2-7 TRBV7-2 CASSLGEGHYEQYF
NA TRBJ2-7 TRBV11-2 CASSTWRGSYEQYF
NA TRBJ2-1 TRBV3-1 CASSQEGSGNEQFF
many TRBJ2-1 TRBV7-8 CASSLAVGSPPEQFF
NA TRBJ2-3 TRBV7-2 CASSWGRDTQYF
many TRBJ2-1 TRBV20-1 CSARALASFYNEQFF
few TRBJ2-1 TRBV4-1 CASSQDVLGAVGVNEQFF
few TRBJ2-7 TRBV10-3 CAITPGTGTYEQYF
NA TRBJ2-1 TRBV14 CASSQGPTSDASYNEQFF
NA TRBJ2-7 TRBV27 CASRFLGTYEQYF
NA TRBJ2-5 TRBV5-1 CASSLASGTEGETQYF
many TRBJ1-2 TRBV12-3/TRBV12-4 CASSKTGTPEGGYTF
NA TRBJ1-1 TRBV4-2 CASSPPGEVTEAFF
few TRBJ2-2 TRBV24-1 CATSDPGQGRAGELFF
many TRBJ2-5 TRBV7-8 CASSLIQQETQYF
many TRBJ2-2 TRBV4-3 CASSQESPQAGELFF
many TRBJ2-1 TRBV5-4 CASSFGGGNNEQFF
NA TRBJ1-1 TRBV2 CASSVMGSTEAFF
NA TRBJ1-5 TRBV11-2 CASSLRVGRESQPQHF
NA TRBJ2-7 TRBV21-1 CAAPSLAYEQYF
NA TRBJ1-5 TRBV12-3/TRBV12-4 CASSPAENQPQHF
few TRBJ1-3 TRBV20-1 CSAREAIGNTIYF
few TRBJ1-1 TRBV10-3 CATLRQGVRTEAFF
NA TRBJ1-4 TRBV3-1 CASSRRTGDDEKLFF